This T cell receptor beta chain was sequenced for a study of blood T cell repertoires in COVID-19. As for the study in general: In each case, the material was cDNA or gDNA derived from T cells, B-cell-depleted T cells, or PBMCs.

Produced via immunoSEQ multiplex PCR; TCRdb's table is partial and in-frame only. The table includes 200,000 to 250,000 clones, approximately 91% detected once. Trimming pared 5 bases from V and 0 bases from J, leaving 19 bases between. Looked up from germline, CDR1 is SGHTA and CDR2 is FQGTGA. The CDR3 has 17 residues. The sequenced sample consisted of peripheral blood. The source is a woman aged 35 to 49 with acute or convalescent COVID-19. The V call is TRBV7-3, the J call TRBJ1-1; D perhaps matches TRBD1 (6 bases). The chain's CDR3 is CASSLLPRDTLNTEAFF. CDR3 DNA: TGTGCCAGCAGCCTATTGCCTCGGGACACGTTGAACACTGAAGCTTTCTTT.